The 27 T cell receptor beta chains given below trace back to one sample, sequenced in a study of blood T cells in healthy people across ages. Primers used in a second PCR of roughly 6 to 11 cycles were a sample-barcoded 5' primer and a J-beta primer mix. TCRdb re-called the 5' RACE reads with MiXCR, one entry per CDR3 protein. The sample contains 550,000 to 700,000 distinct CDR3 sequences, 25% to 30% of which appear only once. Input material: blood. The receptors originated from a woman between 65 and 79 years old in good health.

This clonotype came up a few times. The chain employs TRBV20-1 and TRBJ2-5, with 8 bases lining up with TRBD2. V shed 2 bases and J 2 bases; nucleotides not matched to a gene: 10. From germline, CDR1 is DFQATT and CDR2 SNEGSKA (reference sequence). This CDR3 has 16 residues. The DNA of the CDR3 is TGCAGTGCTAGATCCTCCTGGCGGGGGGTGCAAGAGACCCAGTACTTC. It specifies CSARSSWRGVQETQYF.

The chain recombines TRBV7-9 with TRBJ1-4; D perhaps matches TRBD1 (5 bases). Trimming shortened V by 3 bases and J by 6 bases, and 17 bases separated the two germline ends. From germline, CDR1 is SEHNR and CDR2 FQNEAQ (reference sequence). The CDR3 length is 16 residues. Here the CDR3 DNA reads TGTGCCAGCAGCTTTCCCACAGGCGGAGGGGATGAAAAACTGTTTTTT. Residues: CASSFPTGGGDEKLFF. Complete variable domain (other parts from reference TRBV7-9 and TRBJ1-4): DTGVSQNPRHKITKRGQNVTFRCDPISEHNRLYWYRQTLGQGPEFLTYFQNEAQLEKSRLLSDRFSAERPKGSFSTLEIQRTEQGDSAMYLCASSFPTGGGDEKLFFGSGTQLSVL.

The chain recombines TRBV20-1 with TRBJ2-5, with 9 bases fitting TRBD2. Gene TRBJ2-1 matches the end of the DNA better, so the J call may be wrong. Germline V gene lookup returns CDR1 DFQATT and CDR2 SNEGSKA (reference sequence). The CDR3 loop spans 12 amino acids. The CDR3 reads CSIRGGATEQFF. The CDR3 DNA sequence: TGCAGCATACGCGGGGGGGCGACCGAGCAGTTCTTC.

The CDR3 sequence is CASSERKTDNSPLHF. In DNA, the CDR3 is TGTGCCAGCAGTGAGCGGAAAACCGATAATTCACCCCTCCACTTT. This chain connects TRBV6-1 to TRBJ1-6; D is unresolved. CDR1 is MNHNS and CDR2 is SASEGT in the germline V gene. The CDR3 has 15 residues. The V end was cut by 3 bases, the J end by 5 bases, with 11 bases between.

This clonotype was counted at least ten times. This chain links TRBV18 with TRBJ2-3, with D possibly matching TRBD1 (6 bases). The CDR3 loop spans 14 amino acids. Germline loops: CDR1 KGHSH, CDR2 LQKENI. V shed 3 bases and J shed 4 bases, with 11 bases lying between them. The chain's CDR3 is CASSPQGRPDTQYF. The CDR3 DNA sequence: TGTGCCAGCTCACCTCAGGGGAGACCAGATACGCAGTATTTT.

This clonotype was recorded many times. The chain uses TRBV5-1 and TRBJ2-2; no firm D call. V was clipped by 0 bases and J by 3 bases, with 3 bases between them. Germline V gene sequence: CDR1 SGHRS, CDR2 YFSETQ. The CDR3 is 13 residues long. The CDR3 coding sequence is TGCGCCAGCAGCTTGGCACACACCGGGGAGCTGTTTTTT. Its protein is CASSLAHTGELFF.

This chain connects TRBV6-5 to TRBJ2-7; 12 bases map to TRBD2. The better agreement between TRBJ2-1 and the DNA end casts doubt on the J call. Germline-derived CDR1 and CDR2 are MNHEY and SVGAGI. The CDR3 has 15 residues. CDR3 nucleotide sequence: TGTGCCAGCAGTTCTAGCGGGGGGGGTTACAATGAGCAGTTCTTC. As protein: CASSSSGGGYNEQFF.

The CDR3 DNA sequence: TGTGCCAGCAGTCCCGGGACAGGGTATCCCTACGAGCAGTACTTC. This codes for CASSPGTGYPYEQYF. The V gene is TRBV27, the J gene TRBJ2-7; 9 nucleotides agree with TRBD1. V lost 5 bases to trimming and J lost 2 bases; unmatched junction nucleotides: 7. The CDR3 has 15 residues. CDR1 MNHEY and CDR2 SMNVEV come from the germline V gene (reference sequence).

This clonotype was detected a few times. The chain links TRBV12-3 or TRBV12-4 to TRBJ2-1; D possibly corresponds to TRBD2 (5 bases). Trimming took 6 bases from V and 7 from J, leaving 16 bases between them. This CDR3 spans 14 amino acids. CDR3 in amino acids: CASRRAAGSNEQFF. The CDR3 coding sequence is TGTGCCAGCAGGCGGGCGGCCGGGTCAAATGAGCAGTTCTTC.

The chain has TRBV20-1 and TRBJ2-5, with 11 positions matching TRBD2. The CDR3 has 15 amino acids. Germline CDR1 DFQATT, CDR2 SNEGSKA (reference sequence). Unmatched junction bases numbered 8, after V lost 5 bases and J lost 3 bases. The CDR3 region has the DNA TGCAGTGCTGGAGCCTCTAGCGGGGGGAAAGAGACCCAGTACTTC. As protein: CSAGASSGGKETQYF.

There are a few counts of this clonotype. The DNA for the CDR3 is TGTGCCAGCAGTTTACAGCGAAAGGAGACCCAGTACTTC. Protein: CASSLQRKETQYF. The genes are TRBV12-3 or TRBV12-4 and TRBJ2-5, with no clear D. Trimming took off 2 bases at V and 5 bases at J, with 9 bases between the two ends. This CDR3 comprises 13 residues.

The CDR3 region is CASSYRTPGEQYF. CDR3 bases: TGTGCCAGCAGTTACCGGACGCCGGGTGAGCAGTACTTC. The chain carries TRBV6-5 and TRBJ2-7; D gene ambiguous. Trimming cost V 2 bases and J 7 bases, with 12 bases left between them. Germline V CDR1 and CDR2: MNHEY, SVGAGI. CDR3 length: 13 amino acids.

This clonotype was seen more than once but under ten times. This chain uses TRBV9 with TRBJ1-6; D is uncertain. This CDR3 region has 14 residues. Trimming took off 3 bases at V and 5 bases at J, with 9 bases between the two ends. Germline lookup yields CDR1 SGDLS and CDR2 YYNGEE. The CDR3 nucleotides read TGTGCCAGCAGCGCCGATGGGGATAATTCACCCCTCCACTTT. Translation gives CASSADGDNSPLHF.

The J gene is TRBJ2-1, the V gene TRBV12-5, with TRBD2 identical over 8 bases. The CDR3 extends over 17 amino acids. Trimming took 5 bases from V and 0 from J; bases not matched to a gene: 9. The germline CDR1 and CDR2 sequences are LGHNT and FRNRAP. CDR3 protein: CASGAHESGGSYNEQFF. In DNA, the CDR3 is TGTGCTAGTGGTGCCCACGAGAGCGGGGGCTCCTACAATGAGCAGTTCTTC.

This chain links TRBV29-1 with TRBJ2-5; TRBD2 matches at 8 bases. The germline V gene encodes CDR1 SQVTM and CDR2 ANQGSEA. J was trimmed by 5 bases and V by 7 bases; bases with no gene match: 9. There are 13 residues in the CDR3. This CDR3 is CSASRGGLETQYF. In nucleotides, the CDR3 is TGCAGCGCTAGCCGGGGGGGGCTGGAGACCCAGTACTTC. Based on the CDR3 plus reference TRBV29-1 and TRBJ2-5, the full variable domain is SAVISQKPSRDICQRGTSLTIQCQVDSQVTMMFWYRQQPGQSLTLIATANQGSEATYESGFVIDKFPISRPNLTFSTLTVSNMSPEDSSIYLCSASRGGLETQYFGPGTRLLVL.

This clonotype was detected only a few times. The chain links TRBV7-9 to TRBJ1-2; TRBD1 matches 9 bases. The CDR3 is made up of 14 amino acids. Trimming cost V 5 bases and J 5 bases; bases outside gene matches: 6. Germline CDR1 reads SEHNR; CDR2 reads FQNEAQ (reference sequence). The DNA for the CDR3 is TGTGCCAGCAGCGTACAGGGGGCGGAATATGGCTACACCTTC. Encoded protein: CASSVQGAEYGYTF.

This clonotype was detected a few times. The chain is built from TRBV20-1 and TRBJ1-1; tentatively, D is TRBD1 (6 bases). Germline CDR1 and CDR2: DFQATT and SNEGSKA (reference sequence). The CDR3 is made up of 13 amino acids. Deletions cut 3 bases from V and 2 bases from J, with 10 bases between. DNA of the CDR3: TGCAGTGCTAGGCAGGGGCATAACACTGAAGCTTTCTTT. Residues: CSARQGHNTEAFF.

The genes are TRBV5-1 and TRBJ1-1; D possibly corresponds to TRBD1 (5 bases). Germline assignment: CDR1 SGHRS and CDR2 YFSETQ. The CDR3 is 15 residues long. Trimming pared 0 bases from V and 4 bases from J, leaving 13 bases between. CDR3 residues: CASSLDLRGTTEAFF. The DNA for the CDR3 is TGCGCCAGCAGCTTGGATCTTAGGGGTACCACTGAAGCTTTCTTT.

This clonotype was found a few times. This chain's CDR3 is CASSEGLSNYGYTF. The CDR3 DNA follows: TGTGCCAGCAGCGAGGGGTTGTCGAACTATGGCTACACCTTC. V gene TRBV14 combines with J gene TRBJ1-2; the D gene is possibly TRBD1 (5 bases). V lost 5 bases and J lost 2, with 12 bases in between. The CDR3 runs 14 residues. Germline CDR1 and CDR2: SGHDN and FVKESK.

Note on this clonotype: Because the CDR3 is missing its conserved closing phenylalanine or tryptophan, this is likely a read error. The chain employs TRBV9 and TRBJ2-1, with D possibly being TRBD2 (7 bases). Germline V lookup: CDR1 SGDLS, CDR2 YYNGEE. This CDR3 is 17 amino acids long. V dropped 1 base and J dropped 2 bases, with 16 bases sitting between them. CDR3 nucleotide sequence: TGTGCCAGCAGCGTATCTGTGGGGGGGGGCGCCTACAATGAGCAGTTCCTC. It codes for CASSVSVGGGAYNEQFL.

This clonotype was picked up a small number of times. This chain joins TRBV20-1 and TRBJ2-2, with D maybe TRBD1 (5 bases). This CDR3 is 15 amino acids long. The germline V gene has CDR1 DFQATT and CDR2 SNEGSKA (reference sequence). The V end lost 3 bases, the J end lost 7 bases, and 18 bases lay between the germline ends. The CDR3 protein is CSARSATQGDGELFF. DNA for the CDR3: TGCAGTGCTAGGTCGGCGACCCAAGGGGACGGGGAGCTGTTTTTT.

The CDR3 loop is CASSPPRGWGRDTQYF. Written as DNA, the CDR3 is TGTGCCAGCAGCCCACCTCGGGGGTGGGGACGAGATACGCAGTATTTT. This chain connects TRBV7-2 to TRBJ2-3; tentative D call: TRBD2 (6 bases). The CDR3 totals 16 residues. CDR1 is SGHTA, CDR2 FQGNSA, per germline. Deletions cut 5 bases from V and 5 bases from J, with 20 bases between.

The table lists this clonotype with a count of one. The gene calls are TRBV7-2 and TRBJ2-1, with 9 bases matching TRBD1. The J segment lost 16 bases and the V segment lost 4 bases, leaving 8 bases of the junction unmatched. Germline lookup yields CDR1 SGHTA and CDR2 FQGNSA. CDR3 length equals 12 residues. CDR3 in amino acids: CASSSYGTGIFF. CDR3 DNA: TGTGCCAGCAGCTCGTACGGGACAGGGATCTTCTTC.

This rearrangement joins TRBV6-6 to TRBJ2-7, with 7 bases that match TRBD1. The V segment lost 4 bases and the J segment 3 bases; nucleotides outside the gene matches: 6. Germline assignment: CDR1 MNHNY and CDR2 SVGAGI (reference sequence). This CDR3 contains 14 residues. This chain's CDR3 is CASSSRQGYYEQYF. Written as DNA, the CDR3 is TGTGCCAGCAGTTCCCGACAGGGATACTACGAGCAGTACTTC.

This clonotype appeared a few times. The chain is built from TRBV5-1 and TRBJ2-7; D is perhaps TRBD1 (5 bases). Per the germline V gene, CDR1 is SGHRS and CDR2 is YFSETQ. Trimming shortened V by 4 bases and J by 6 bases, and 20 bases separated the two germline ends. The CDR3 spans 15 residues. CDR3 DNA: TGCGCCAGCAGCCAAACCGACAGAAAACCACGCGAGCAGTACTTC. This sequence encodes CASSQTDRKPREQYF.

This sequence joins TRBV5-1 and TRBJ2-5; D not resolved. Germline lookup yields CDR1 SGHRS and CDR2 YFSETQ. V was clipped by 4 bases and J by 1 base, with 11 bases between them. This CDR3 is 14 amino acids long. This CDR3 is CASSVSGFQETQYF. Here the CDR3 DNA reads TGCGCCAGCAGCGTCTCCGGGTTCCAAGAGACCCAGTACTTC.

This clonotype was picked up a small number of times. The CDR3 sequence: CSATAGTSQETQYF. The CDR3 DNA sequence: TGCAGTGCTACCGCCGGGACTAGCCAAGAGACCCAGTACTTC. The J gene is TRBJ2-5, the V gene TRBV20-1, with 8 bases matching TRBD2. This CDR3 spans 14 amino acids. Germline V lookup: CDR1 DFQATT, CDR2 SNEGSKA (reference sequence). The J segment lost 1 base and the V segment lost 4 bases, leaving 5 bases of the junction unmatched.